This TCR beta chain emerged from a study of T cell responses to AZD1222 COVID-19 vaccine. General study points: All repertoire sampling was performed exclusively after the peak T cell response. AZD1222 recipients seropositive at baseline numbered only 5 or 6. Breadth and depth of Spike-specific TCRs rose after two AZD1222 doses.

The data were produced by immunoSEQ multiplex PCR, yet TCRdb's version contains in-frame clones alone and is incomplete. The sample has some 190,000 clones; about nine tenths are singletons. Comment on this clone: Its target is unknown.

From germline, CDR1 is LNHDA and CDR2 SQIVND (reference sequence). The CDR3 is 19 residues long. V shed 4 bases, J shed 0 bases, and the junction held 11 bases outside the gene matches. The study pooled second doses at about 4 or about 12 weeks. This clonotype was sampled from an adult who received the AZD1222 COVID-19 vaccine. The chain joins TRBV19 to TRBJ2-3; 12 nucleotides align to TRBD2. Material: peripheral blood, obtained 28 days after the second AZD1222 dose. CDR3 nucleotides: TGTGCCAGTAGTAGGGAGGCGACTAGCGGGAGTCTAAGCACAGATACGCAGTATTTT. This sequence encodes CASSREATSGSLSTDTQYF.